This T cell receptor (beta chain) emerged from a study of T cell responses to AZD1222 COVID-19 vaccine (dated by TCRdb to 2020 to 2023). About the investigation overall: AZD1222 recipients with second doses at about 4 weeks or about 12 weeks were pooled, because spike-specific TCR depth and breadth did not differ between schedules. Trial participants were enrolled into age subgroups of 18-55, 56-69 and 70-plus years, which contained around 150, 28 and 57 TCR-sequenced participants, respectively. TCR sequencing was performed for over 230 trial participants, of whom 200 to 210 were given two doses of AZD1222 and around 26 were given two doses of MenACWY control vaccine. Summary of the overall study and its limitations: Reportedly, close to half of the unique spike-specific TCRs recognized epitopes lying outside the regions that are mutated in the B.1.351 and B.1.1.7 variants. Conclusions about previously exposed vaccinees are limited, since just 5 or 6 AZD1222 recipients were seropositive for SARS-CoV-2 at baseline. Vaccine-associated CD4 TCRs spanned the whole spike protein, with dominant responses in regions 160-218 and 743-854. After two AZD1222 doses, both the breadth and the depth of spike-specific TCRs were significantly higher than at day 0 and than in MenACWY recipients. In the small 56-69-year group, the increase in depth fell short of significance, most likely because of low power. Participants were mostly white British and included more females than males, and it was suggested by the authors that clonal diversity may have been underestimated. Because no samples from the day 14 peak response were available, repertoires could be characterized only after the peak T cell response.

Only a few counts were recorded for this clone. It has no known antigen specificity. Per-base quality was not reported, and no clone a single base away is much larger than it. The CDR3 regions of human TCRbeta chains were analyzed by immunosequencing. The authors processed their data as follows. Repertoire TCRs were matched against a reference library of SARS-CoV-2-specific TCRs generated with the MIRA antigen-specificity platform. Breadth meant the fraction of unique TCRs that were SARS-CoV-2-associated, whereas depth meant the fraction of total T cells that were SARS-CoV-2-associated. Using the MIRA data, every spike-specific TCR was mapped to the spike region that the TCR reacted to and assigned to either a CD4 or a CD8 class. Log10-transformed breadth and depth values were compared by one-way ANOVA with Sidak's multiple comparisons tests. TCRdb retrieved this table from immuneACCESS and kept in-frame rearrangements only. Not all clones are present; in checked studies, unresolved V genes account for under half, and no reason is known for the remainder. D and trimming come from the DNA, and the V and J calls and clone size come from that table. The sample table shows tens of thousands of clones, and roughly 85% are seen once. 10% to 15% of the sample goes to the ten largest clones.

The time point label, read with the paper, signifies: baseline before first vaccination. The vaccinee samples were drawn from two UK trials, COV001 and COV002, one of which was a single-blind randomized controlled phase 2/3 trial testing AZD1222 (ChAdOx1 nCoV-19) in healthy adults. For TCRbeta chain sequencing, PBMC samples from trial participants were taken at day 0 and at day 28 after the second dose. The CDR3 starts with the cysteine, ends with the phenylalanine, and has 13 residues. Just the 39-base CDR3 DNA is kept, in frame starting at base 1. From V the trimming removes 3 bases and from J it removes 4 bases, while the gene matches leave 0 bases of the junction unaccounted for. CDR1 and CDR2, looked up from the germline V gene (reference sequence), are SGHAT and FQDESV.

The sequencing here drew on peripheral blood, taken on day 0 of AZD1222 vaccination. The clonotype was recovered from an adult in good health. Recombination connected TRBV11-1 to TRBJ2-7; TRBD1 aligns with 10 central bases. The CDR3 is CASSLDRGYEQYF. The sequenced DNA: TGTGCCAGCAGCTTGGACAGGGGGTACGAGCAGTACTTC.